This record looks at one T cell receptor beta chain sequence and its context. Its antigen is not known. The length of the CDR3 is 13 residues. V lost 5 bases and J 5 bases, leaving 10 bases between the germline ends. Germline values: CDR1 MNHEY, CDR2 SVGAGI. These data originate in a study of cytomegalovirus exposure and HLA in healthy donors. Use of 60 Vbeta and 13 Jbeta primers characterized the PCR. Clones were read by immunoSEQ multiplex PCR, and TCRdb kept only the in-frame ones, dropping some. This table has under 300,000 clones, 81% appearing once. Study-level findings and limits: Trimming of TCR beta V- and J-genes showed a link, identified in a later analysis, to a missense DCLRE1C variant. Most of the TCR beta V segments (in an earlier analysis) were productive either about 87% or about 30% of the time. Listed as cytomegalovirus-associated were 150 or so TCR beta chains.

This receptor was identified in a woman in her sixties in good health and CMV-seropositive. This chain links TRBV6-5 with TRBJ1-5; D call uncertain. The specimen was PBMCs. The CDR3 bases are TGTGCCAGCAGTCCTCAGGTGGATCAGCCCCAGCATTTT. This codes for CASSPQVDQPQHF.